This record concerns one T cell receptor beta chain sequence. This specimen belongs to a study of blood T cell repertoires in COVID-19. Whole-study context: Material from acute and convalescent COVID-19 was sourced from the United States, Italy and Spain. T cells, B-cell-depleted T cells, or PBMCs provided the cDNA or gDNA that served as material.

Trimming cost V 2 bases and J 4 bases; bases outside gene matches: 3. The CDR3 is 14 residues long. Germline V gene lookup returns CDR1 KGHSH and CDR2 LQKENI. The authors' processing: Amplification of reference gene primers was used by the study to estimate nucleated cell counts. Profiled with immunoSEQ multiplex PCR; TCRdb holds only in-frame clones, not every one. V and J calls and clone size are those listed in that table; D and trimming were worked out from the DNA. The sample has tens of thousands of clones, around 90% seen once. Sequenced material: peripheral blood. The clonotype originates from a woman aged 60-75 years with active COVID-19. The V gene is TRBV18, the J gene TRBJ2-3, with 7 positions matching TRBD1. CDR3 in amino acids: CASSPNQGADTQYF. CDR3 nucleotides: TGTGCCAGCTCACCAAATCAGGGGGCAGATACGCAGTATTTT.